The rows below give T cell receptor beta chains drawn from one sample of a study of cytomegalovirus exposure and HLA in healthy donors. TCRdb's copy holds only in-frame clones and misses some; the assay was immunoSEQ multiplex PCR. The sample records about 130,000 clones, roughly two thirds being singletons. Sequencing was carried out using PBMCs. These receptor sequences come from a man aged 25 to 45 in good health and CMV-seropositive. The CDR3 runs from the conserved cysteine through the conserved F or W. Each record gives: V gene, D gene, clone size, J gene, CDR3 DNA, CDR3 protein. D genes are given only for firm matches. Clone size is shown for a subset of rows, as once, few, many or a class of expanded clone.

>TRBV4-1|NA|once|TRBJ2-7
TGCGCCAGCAGCCAATTACTATCAGGGAATTCCTACGAGCAGTACTTC
CASSQLLSGNSYEQYF
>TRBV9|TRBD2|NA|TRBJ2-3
TGTGCCAGCAGCGTTGGGACTAGCGGGAGCACAGATACGCAGTATTTT
CASSVGTSGSTDTQYF
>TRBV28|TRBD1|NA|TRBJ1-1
TGTGCCAGCAGTCTACTCACTTACAGGGGAAAGGTTAGGAACACTGAAGCTTTCTTT
CASSLLTYRGKVRNTEAFF
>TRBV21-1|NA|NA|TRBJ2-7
TGTGCCAGCAGCAGCCTGGGACAGGGACCGTACGAGCAGTACTTC
CASSSLGQGPYEQYF
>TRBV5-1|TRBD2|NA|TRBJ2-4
TGCGCCAGCAGCTGGGACAGACAGACTAGCGGGGGATCCAAAAACATTCAGTACTTC
CASSWDRQTSGGSKNIQYF
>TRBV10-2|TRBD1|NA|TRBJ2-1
TGCGCCAGCAGATTACAGGGGGCGAATGAGCAGTTCTTC
CASRLQGANEQFF
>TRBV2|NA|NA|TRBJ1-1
TGTGCCAGCAGTCGACAAACGGTAGGCACTGAAGCTTTCTTT
CASSRQTVGTEAFF
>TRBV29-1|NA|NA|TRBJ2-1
TGCAGCGTTGTGTCCTACGAGCAGTTCTTC
CSVVSYEQFF
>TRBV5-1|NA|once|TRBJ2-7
TGCGCCAGCAGCCGCGGGACAGACTACGAGCAGTACTTC
CASSRGTDYEQYF
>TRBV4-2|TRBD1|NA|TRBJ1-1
TGTGCCAGCCACCTGCCGGGACAGAATAACACTGAAGCTTTCTTT
CASHLPGQNNTEAFF
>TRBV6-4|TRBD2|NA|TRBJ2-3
TGTGCCAGCAGTGAAGCAGCGGGAGGAACAGATACGCAGTATTTT
CASSEAAGGTDTQYF
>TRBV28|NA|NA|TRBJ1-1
TGTGCCAGCACACTCTGGCAGGTGAACACTGAAGCTTTCTTT
CASTLWQVNTEAFF
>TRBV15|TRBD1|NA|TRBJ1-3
TGTGCCACCAGCAGTGCAGGGGGTCTCGTCGGAAACACCATATATTTT
CATSSAGGLVGNTIYF
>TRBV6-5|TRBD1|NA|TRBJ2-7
TGTGCCAGCAGTCCCTCCGGGACAGGGAGAGTCGAGCAGTACTTC
CASSPSGTGRVEQYF
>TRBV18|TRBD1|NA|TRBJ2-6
TGTGCCAGCTCCCCGGGACAGCCGACCTCTGGGGCCAACGTCCTGACTTTC
CASSPGQPTSGANVLTF
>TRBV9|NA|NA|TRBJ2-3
TGTGCCAGCAAGGGAGAGACAGATACGCAGTATTTT
CASKGETDTQYF
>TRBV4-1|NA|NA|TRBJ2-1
TGCGCCAGCAGCCAGCCCGACGACAGACAGGCTATTTCCTACAATGAGCAGTTCTTC
CASSQPDDRQAISYNEQFF
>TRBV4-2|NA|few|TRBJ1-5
TGTGCCAGCAGCCAAGGGGAAACAGGGTTCGGGAATCAGCCCCAGCATTTT
CASSQGETGFGNQPQHF
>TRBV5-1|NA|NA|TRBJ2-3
TGCGCCAGCAGCAAAGACATCACCTATACGCAGTATTTT
CASSKDITYTQYF
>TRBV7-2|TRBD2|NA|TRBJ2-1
TGTGCCAGCAGCTCCTCCCGGACTAGCGGCCACAATGAGCAGTTCTTC
CASSSSRTSGHNEQFF
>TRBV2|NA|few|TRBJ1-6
TGTGCCAGCAGTGGAGCGGCGTCTAGGAGTTCACCCCTCCACTTT
CASSGAASRSSPLHF
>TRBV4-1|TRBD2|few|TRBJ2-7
TGCGCCAGCAGCCAAGAAGCTAGCGGGAGCTTTAGGTCCTACGAGCAGTACTTC
CASSQEASGSFRSYEQYF
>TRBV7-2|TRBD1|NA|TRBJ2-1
TGTGCCAGCAGCTTACAGGGGGCGCCTAACGAGCAGTTCTTC
CASSLQGAPNEQFF
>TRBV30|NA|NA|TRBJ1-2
TGTGCCTGGAGTCTATCAAACGTGCGATCGTATGGCTACACCTTC
CAWSLSNVRSYGYTF
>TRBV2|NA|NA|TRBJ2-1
TGTGCCAGCAGCGCAGGGGAGAGCTCCTACAATGAGCAGTTCTTC
CASSAGESSYNEQFF
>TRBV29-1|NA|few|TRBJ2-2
TGCAGCGTTGCACGAAGGCGACAGACGAACACCGGGGAGCTGTTTTTT
CSVARRRQTNTGELFF
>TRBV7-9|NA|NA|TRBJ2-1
TGTGCCGCAGCAGCGGAGGCCTCCTACAATGAGCAGTTCTTC
CAAAAEASYNEQFF
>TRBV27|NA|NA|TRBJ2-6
TGTGCCAGCAGTCTAGGTACAGGGTGGCGCGCCAACGTCCTGACTTTC
CASSLGTGWRANVLTF
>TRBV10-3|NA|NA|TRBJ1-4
TGTGCCATCAGTGATTCTACTAGAGGTGAAAAACTGTTTTTT
CAISDSTRGEKLFF
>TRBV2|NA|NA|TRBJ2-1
TGTGCCAGCAGGAAGGACACTTACAATGAGCAGTTCTTC
CASRKDTYNEQFF
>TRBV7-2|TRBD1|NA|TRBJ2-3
TGTGCCAGCAGCTTATTCGGGACAGGGCTTGATACGCAGTATTTT
CASSLFGTGLDTQYF
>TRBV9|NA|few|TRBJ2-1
TGTGCCAGCAGCGTAGCTCGACCGGGCAATGAGCAGTTCTTC
CASSVARPGNEQFF
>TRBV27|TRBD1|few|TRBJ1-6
TGTGCCAGCAGTTTAGGGACAGGGGATAATTCACCCCTCCACTTT
CASSLGTGDNSPLHF
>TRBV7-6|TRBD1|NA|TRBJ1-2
TGTGCCAGCAGCTCGTCGCAGACAGGGGTAACTGGCTACACCTTC
CASSSSQTGVTGYTF
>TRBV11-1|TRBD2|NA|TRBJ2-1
TGTGCCAGCAGCTTAGAGGCTAGCGGGAGAGTAAATGAGCAGTTCTTC
CASSLEASGRVNEQFF
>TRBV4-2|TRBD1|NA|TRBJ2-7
TGTGCCAGCAGCCGAACAGGGACAGGGCCGGTCTACGAGCAGTACTTC
CASSRTGTGPVYEQYF
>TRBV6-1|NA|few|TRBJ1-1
TGTGCCAGTGAGCGGGTGGCCGGGAACACTGAAGCTTTCTTT
CASERVAGNTEAFF
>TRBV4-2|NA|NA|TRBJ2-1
TGTGCCAGCAGCCAAGATCCTAGCGACGGCTACAATGAGCAGTTCTTC
CASSQDPSDGYNEQFF